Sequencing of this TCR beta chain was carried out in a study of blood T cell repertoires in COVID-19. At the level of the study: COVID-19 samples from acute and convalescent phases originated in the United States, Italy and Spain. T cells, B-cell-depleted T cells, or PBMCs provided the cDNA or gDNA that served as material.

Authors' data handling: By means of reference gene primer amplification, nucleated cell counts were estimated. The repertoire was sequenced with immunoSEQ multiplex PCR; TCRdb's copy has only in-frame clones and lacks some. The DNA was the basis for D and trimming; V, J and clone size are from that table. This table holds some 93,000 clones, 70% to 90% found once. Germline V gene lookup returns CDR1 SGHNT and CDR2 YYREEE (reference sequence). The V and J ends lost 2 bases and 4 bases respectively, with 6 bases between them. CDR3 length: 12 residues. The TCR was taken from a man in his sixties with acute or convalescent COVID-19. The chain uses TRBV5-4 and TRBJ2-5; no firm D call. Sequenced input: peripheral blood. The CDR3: CASSFSVETQYF. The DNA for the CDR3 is TGTGCCAGCAGCTTTTCCGTAGAGACCCAGTACTTC.